Below are 25 T cell receptor beta chains sequenced from a single sample in a study of T cell responses to AZD1222 COVID-19 vaccine. Some clones are missing from TCRdb's copy, which holds only in-frame ones; the method was immunoSEQ multiplex PCR. The table lists around 100,000 clones, roughly 91% of them singletons, with 4% to 5.5% in the top ten. The sequences come from peripheral blood, collected on day 0 of AZD1222 vaccination. These receptors originate from an adult in good health.

V is TRBV20-1 and J is TRBJ2-3; D unresolved. CDR3 size: 11 residues. V was clipped by 1 base and J by 6 bases, with 5 bases between them. Per the germline V gene, CDR1 is DFQATT and CDR2 is SNEGSKA (reference sequence). CDR3 amino acids: CSARVGDTQYF. Here the CDR3 DNA reads TGCAGTGCTAGAGTCGGTGATACGCAGTATTTT.

The chain carries TRBV6-5 and TRBJ2-3; D not resolved. The CDR3 runs to 14 residues. The germline CDR1 and CDR2 sequences are MNHEY and SVGAGI. Trimming stripped 0 bases from V and 6 bases from J, with 10 bases between. CDR3 region: CASSYSQRSDTQYF. DNA of the CDR3: TGTGCCAGCAGTTACTCCCAACGTTCGGATACGCAGTATTTT.

The chain joins TRBV28 to TRBJ1-2; 9 positions agree with TRBD1. V gave up 7 bases and J gave up 4 bases; unmatched junction bases: 10. CDR3 length: 15 amino acids. Germline V gene data show CDR1 as MDHEN and CDR2 as SYDVKM. CDR3 in amino acids: CASTSPGTGSYGYTF. The DNA for the CDR3 is TGTGCCAGCACCTCACCCGGGACAGGGAGCTATGGCTACACCTTC.

J is TRBJ1-2 and V is TRBV5-5, with 9 positions matching TRBD1. The germline V gene encodes CDR1 SGHKS and CDR2 YYEKEE (reference sequence). The CDR3 is made up of 14 amino acids. V was pared by 5 bases and J by 7 bases, with 9 bases of the junction left unmatched. The DNA of the CDR3 is TGTGCCAGCAGTTACACAGGGGGCACAGGTGGCTACACCTTC. Translating gives CASSYTGGTGGYTF.

The chain carries TRBV5-1 and TRBJ1-1; perhaps TRBD1 as D (6 bases). Deletions cut 8 bases from V and 3 bases from J, with 17 bases between. There are 14 residues in the CDR3. Germline V lookup: CDR1 SGHRS, CDR2 YFSETQ. The CDR3 spells CASKEGGGDTEAFF. The CDR3 bases are TGCGCCAGTAAAGAAGGGGGTGGGGACACTGAAGCTTTCTTT.

This clone was observed once. A read error may produce the germline difference seen at one junction end. This chain links TRBV6-2 or TRBV6-3 with TRBJ2-7; 7 nucleotides align to TRBD2. Germline V gives CDR1 MNHEY, CDR2 SVGEGT. This CDR3 spans 18 amino acids. The DNA of the CDR3 is TGTGCCAGCAGTTACGGGGCGGGAGATCTAGCCCCCTCCCACGAGCAGTACTTC. It is translated as CASSYGAGDLAPSHEQYF.

This chain connects TRBV7-9 to TRBJ1-1, with 8 bases fitting TRBD1. The germline CDR1 and CDR2 sequences are SEHNR and FQNEAQ (reference sequence). The CDR3 spans 17 residues. Trimming at V came to 5 bases and at J to 0 bases, leaving 11 bases not matched to a gene. The CDR3 bases are TGTGCCAGCAGCAAATCCGACAGGGGATACATGAACACTGAAGCTTTCTTT. Amino acid sequence: CASSKSDRGYMNTEAFF.

The chain has TRBV3-1 (or the pseudogene TRBV3-2) and TRBJ1-2; unclear D gene. The length of the CDR3 is 12 residues. Trimming left V 7 bases short and J 10 bases short, with 16 bases between. Germline V gene lookup returns CDR1 LGHDT and CDR2 YNNKEL (reference sequence). Written as DNA, the CDR3 is TGTGCCAGCATCTCCCCTGTCGGGGACTACACCTTC. Translated: CASISPVGDYTF.

This chain links TRBV13 with TRBJ1-3; D is undetermined. This CDR3 region has 17 residues. Trimming stripped 6 bases from V and 1 base from J, with 19 bases between. CDR1 is PRHDT and CDR2 is FYEKMQ in the germline V gene (reference sequence). The chain's CDR3 is CASSSGRAYPSGNTIYF. Written as DNA, the CDR3 is TGTGCCAGCAGTAGTGGACGCGCCTATCCTTCTGGAAACACCATATATTTT.

This clone was found a few times. The genes are TRBV13 and TRBJ1-3, with TRBD1 identical over 7 bases. With V trimmed by 0 bases and J by 0 bases, 5 bases remained unmatched. Germline CDR1 reads PRHDT; CDR2 reads FYEKMQ (reference sequence). The CDR3 has 17 amino acids. The CDR3 DNA reads as TGTGCCAGCAGCTTAGGCCGGGGACAGAGCTCTGGAAACACCATATATTTT. Translating gives CASSLGRGQSSGNTIYF.

The chain links TRBV19 to TRBJ2-3; possibly TRBD2 for D (5 bases). The CDR3 is made up of 13 amino acids. V lost 6 bases to trimming and J lost 3 bases, with 10 bases between them. CDR1 and CDR2 (germline): LNHDA, SQIVND (reference sequence). CDR3 nucleotide sequence: TGTGCCAGTAGGGGAGTAAGTACAGATACGCAGTATTTT. This gives the protein CASRGVSTDTQYF.

The V gene is TRBV9, the J gene TRBJ2-7; TRBD1 matches 9 bases. V gave up 3 bases and J gave up 6 bases; unmatched junction bases: 7. Germline CDR1 is SGDLS and CDR2 is YYNGEE. This CDR3 contains 14 residues. The CDR3 nucleotides read TGTGCCAGCAGCGAAAGACAGGGGGATGGCGAGCAGTACTTC. This encodes CASSERQGDGEQYF.

The chain employs TRBV30 and TRBJ1-5; TRBD1 agrees at 7 bases. J was trimmed by 5 bases and V by 1 base; bases with no gene match: 2. The CDR3 covers 13 residues. CDR1 GTSNPN and CDR2 SVGIG come from the germline V gene (reference sequence). CDR3 region: CAWSGQGDQPQHF. CDR3 DNA: TGTGCCTGGAGTGGGCAGGGGGATCAGCCCCAGCATTTT.

V usage is TRBV7-7 and J usage is TRBJ2-5, with D possibly TRBD1 on 5 matching bases. Between the trimmed V and J ends, which lost 1 base and 2 bases, there was a span of 5 bases. Germline V lookup: CDR1 SSHAT, CDR2 FNYEAQ (reference sequence). The CDR3 has 13 amino acids. The CDR3 region has the DNA TGTGCCAGCAGCTTAGGACAGCAAGAGACCCAGTACTTC. Translation: CASSLGQQETQYF.

The gene calls are TRBV27 and TRBJ1-2, with 8 bases that match TRBD1. Germline CDR1 is MNHEY and CDR2 is SMNVEV (reference sequence). The CDR3 extends over 13 amino acids. V lost 7 bases to trimming and J lost 5 bases; unmatched junction nucleotides: 6. The CDR3 sequence is CASKTDRGYGYTF. Here the CDR3 DNA reads TGTGCCAGCAAAACCGACAGGGGTTATGGCTACACCTTC.

This chain connects TRBV6-5 to TRBJ2-1, with D possibly called TRBD1 or TRBD2 (6 bases each). The CDR3 runs 12 residues. V was clipped by 5 bases and J by 9 bases, with 11 bases between them. The V gene's germline CDR1 is MNHEY and CDR2 SVGAGI. DNA for the CDR3: TGTGCCAGCAGTAAACAGGGAGGTGAGCAGTTCTTC. This gives the protein CASSKQGGEQFF.

The gene calls are TRBV19 and TRBJ2-2; a weak D match, TRBD2 (5 bases). From germline, CDR1 is LNHDA and CDR2 SQIVND (reference sequence). This CDR3 comprises 12 residues. V shed 6 bases and J shed 8 bases, with 10 bases lying between them. This chain's CDR3 is CASRPWEGELFF. CDR3 DNA: TGTGCCAGTAGGCCATGGGAGGGGGAGCTGTTTTTT.

V usage is TRBV3-1 (or the pseudogene TRBV3-2) and J usage is TRBJ1-2, with D perhaps TRBD1 (6 bases). The V gene's germline CDR1 is LGHDT and CDR2 YNNKEL (reference sequence). This CDR3 region has 13 residues. V lost 2 bases and J 10 bases, leaving 14 bases between the germline ends. The CDR3 DNA reads as TGTGCCAGCAGCCAAAGGGGAGGACAGAACTACACCTTC. This translates into CASSQRGGQNYTF.

The CDR3 here is CASSYRVGNSPLHF. CDR3 DNA sequence: TGTGCCAGCAGTTACAGGGTCGGTAATTCACCCCTCCACTTT. V usage is TRBV3-1 (or the pseudogene TRBV3-2) and J usage is TRBJ1-6, with a tentative D call TRBD1 (6 bases). CDR3 size: 14 residues. Germline V gene lookup returns CDR1 LGHDT and CDR2 YNNKEL (reference sequence). V lost 6 bases, J lost 6 bases, and 12 bases lay in between.

The J gene is TRBJ2-5, the V gene TRBV6-1; D ambiguous. In germline, CDR1 is MNHNS, CDR2 SASEGT. Trimming took 1 base from V and 5 from J, leaving 2 bases between them. CDR3 size: 11 residues. CDR3 bases: TGTGCCAGCAGTGAAGTGGAGACCCAGTACTTC. It translates to CASSEVETQYF.

This clone was picked up one time. The chain employs TRBV19 and TRBJ2-7; 10 nucleotides line up with TRBD1. The CDR3 is made up of 13 amino acids. Trimming cost V 6 bases and J 7 bases; bases outside gene matches: 6. The germline gives CDR1 LNHDA, CDR2 SQIVND (reference sequence). The CDR3, as DNA: TGTGCCAGTAGCTTGACAGGGGGCGAGGAGCAGTACTTC. Translated: CASSLTGGEEQYF.

This clone turned up a few times. This chain connects TRBV4-1 to TRBJ2-1, with no clear D. V was trimmed by 4 bases and J by 0 bases, leaving 19 bases between them. Germline-derived CDR1 and CDR2 are MGHRA and YSYEKL. The CDR3 runs 18 residues. In nucleotides, the CDR3 is TGCGCCAGCAGCCCCCACCGGCCTTCATACAACTCCTACAATGAGCAGTTCTTC. Translated, it gives CASSPHRPSYNSYNEQFF.

The CDR3 DNA reads as TGTGCCAGCAGTCAAGGATATGGCGGGGAGCTGTTTTTT. Protein sequence: CASSQGYGGELFF. This rearrangement joins TRBV27 to TRBJ2-2; D not resolved. With 5 bases removed from V and 7 bases from J, the gap between germline ends came to 11 bases. This CDR3 has 13 residues. Germline CDR1 reads MNHEY; CDR2 reads SMNVEV (reference sequence).

This clone was counted once. This sequence joins TRBV5-1 and TRBJ2-1; TRBD1 or TRBD2 may be the D gene (5 bases each). V gave up 3 bases and J gave up 12 bases, with 10 bases separating them. This CDR3 contains 11 residues. Germline-derived CDR1 and CDR2 are SGHRS and YFSETQ. CDR3 loop: CASSSTGRQFF. The DNA of the CDR3 is TGCGCCAGCAGCTCGACGGGACGGCAGTTCTTC. Looking up the rest from reference TRBV5-1 and TRBJ2-1 gives the full variable domain: KAGVTQTPRYLIKTRGQQVTLSCSPISGHRSVSWYQQTPGQGLQFLFEYFSETQRNKGNFPGRFSGRQFSNSRSEMNVSTLELGDSALYLCASSSTGRQFFGPGTRLTVL.

The chain couples TRBV18 to TRBJ2-2; no firm D call. The V and J ends lost 0 bases and 6 bases respectively, with 11 bases between them. Germline V CDR1 and CDR2: KGHSH, LQKENI. There are 15 residues in the CDR3. The CDR3 is CASSPPTPGPGELFF. The CDR3 DNA reads TGTGCCAGCTCACCACCGACCCCAGGTCCCGGGGAGCTGTTTTTT.